The 9 T cell receptor beta chains below were found in one sample sequenced in a study of response to subunit inactivated influenza vaccine. MiXCR, applied by TCRdb to the RT-PCR reads, yields one record per CDR3 protein. The table records roughly 630,000 distinct CDR3 sequences, less than 15% of them present only once. The sample was PBMCs from blood, taken about 14 days before vaccination. The receptor set was obtained from a man aged 45-65 years who received an inactivated influenza vaccine.

V usage is TRBV20-1 and J usage is TRBJ2-7; no reliable D call. The CDR3 consists of 11 residues. Trimming shortened V by 5 bases and J by 3 bases, and 8 bases separated the two germline ends. The germline CDR1 and CDR2 sequences are DFQATT and SNEGSKA (reference sequence). CDR3 coding DNA: TGCAGTGCTGCCCCCCACTACGAGCAGTACTTC. Translating it yields CSAAPHYEQYF.

A few counts support this clonotype. V gene TRBV9 combines with J gene TRBJ1-5; D remains unclear. This CDR3 has 13 residues. V lost 5 bases, J lost 2 bases, and 8 bases lay in between. The germline V gene encodes CDR1 SGDLS and CDR2 YYNGEE. The CDR3 sequence is CASSGEGNQPQHF. CDR3 sequence (DNA): TGTGCCAGCAGTGGCGAGGGCAATCAGCCCCAGCATTTT.

This clonotype was found many times. CDR3 in amino acids: CASSVRDFLGGTQYF. Here the CDR3 DNA reads TGTGCCAGCAGCGTCCGGGACTTCCTTGGGGGTACGCAGTATTTT. V usage is TRBV9 and J usage is TRBJ2-3; possible D gene TRBD2, 6 bases. CDR1 and CDR2 from the germline V gene are SGDLS and YYNGEE. Trimming removed 2 bases from V and 8 bases from J, with 18 bases in between. The CDR3 totals 15 residues. The full variable domain, in which reference TRBV9 and TRBJ2-3 provide the parts outside the CDR3, is DSGVTQTPKHLITATGQRVTLRCSPRSGDLSVYWYQQSLDQGLQFLIQYYNGEERAKGNILERFSAQQFPDLHSELNLSSLELGDSALYFCASSVRDFLGGTQYFGPGTRLTVL.

This chain's CDR3 is CASSYDDRGTTNEKLFF. In nucleotides, the CDR3 is TGTGCCAGCAGTTACGACGACAGGGGGACAACTAATGAAAAACTGTTTTTT. The V and J genes are TRBV6-2 or TRBV6-3 and TRBJ1-4; TRBD1 matches at 9 bases. The germline gives CDR1 MNHEY, CDR2 SVGEGT. The CDR3 consists of 17 residues. The junction had 4 bases not matched to a gene; V was cut back by 2 bases and J by 0 bases.

This clonotype was counted many times. The rearrangement links TRBV4-3 to TRBJ1-6; no clear D gene. The V end was cut by 4 bases, the J end by 9 bases, with 10 bases between. Germline-derived CDR1 and CDR2 are LGHNA and YSLEER. The CDR3 consists of 13 residues. CDR3 amino acids: CASSRETRSPLHF. CDR3 bases: TGCGCCAGCAGCCGAGAAACTCGTTCACCCCTCCACTTT.

This clonotype has just a few counts. The chain is built from TRBV11-2 and TRBJ2-1; 11 bases match TRBD2. The germline CDR1 and CDR2 sequences are SGHAT and FQNNGV. V was pared by 2 bases and J by 0 bases, with 6 bases of the junction left unmatched. This CDR3 has 18 residues. CDR3 loop: CASSLKGTSGGSYNEQFF. The CDR3 DNA reads as TGTGCCAGCAGCTTAAAAGGGACTAGCGGTGGCTCCTACAATGAGCAGTTCTTC. Based on the CDR3 plus reference TRBV11-2 and TRBJ2-1, the full variable domain is EAGVAQSPRYKIIEKRQSVAFWCNPISGHATLYWYQQILGQGPKLLIQFQNNGVVDDSQLPKDRFSAERLKGVDSTLKIQPAKLEDSAVYLCASSLKGTSGGSYNEQFFGPGTRLTVL.

This clonotype was seen repeatedly, ten times or more. This chain joins TRBV4-2 and TRBJ2-2, with D possibly called TRBD1 or TRBD2 (6 bases each). This CDR3 has 15 residues. V was cut by 1 base and J by 4 bases, with 10 bases left in between. CDR1 and CDR2 (germline): LGHNA, YNFKEQ. This CDR3 is CASSQGGALTGELFF. The DNA of the CDR3 is TGTGCCAGCAGCCAAGGGGGGGCCCTCACCGGGGAGCTGTTTTTT.

V gene TRBV14 combines with J gene TRBJ2-2, with D maybe TRBD1 (5 bases). The V end lost 11 bases, the J end lost 5 bases, and 15 bases lay between the germline ends. Germline V lookup: CDR1 SGHDN, CDR2 FVKESK. The CDR3 covers 13 residues. CDR3 region: CACQRRGTGELFF. The CDR3 region has the DNA TGTGCCTGTCAAAGAAGGGGAACCGGGGAGCTGTTTTTT.

The sample holds a few counts of this clonotype. This rearrangement joins TRBV20-1 to TRBJ2-3, with D perhaps matching TRBD1 or TRBD2 (5 bases each). V was shortened by 4 bases and J by 6 bases, with 14 bases between the two germline ends. The germline gives CDR1 DFQATT, CDR2 SNEGSKA (reference sequence). The CDR3 covers 13 residues. DNA of the CDR3: TGCAGTGCTACCCGGGACCCCGCGGATACGCAGTATTTT. Its protein product is CSATRDPADTQYF.